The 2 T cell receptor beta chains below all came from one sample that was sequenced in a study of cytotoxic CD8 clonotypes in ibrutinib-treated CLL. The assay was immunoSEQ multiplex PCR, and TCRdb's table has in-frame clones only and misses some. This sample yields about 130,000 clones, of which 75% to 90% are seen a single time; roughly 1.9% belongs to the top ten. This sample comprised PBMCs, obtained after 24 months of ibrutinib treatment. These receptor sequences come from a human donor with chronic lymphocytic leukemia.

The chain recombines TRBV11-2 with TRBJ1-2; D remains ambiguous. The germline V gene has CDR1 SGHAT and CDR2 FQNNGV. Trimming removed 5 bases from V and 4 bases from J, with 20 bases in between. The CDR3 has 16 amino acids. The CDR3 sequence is CASSHYSRGRVYGYTF. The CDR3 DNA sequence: TGTGCCAGCAGCCATTACTCCAGAGGGAGGGTCTATGGCTACACCTTC.

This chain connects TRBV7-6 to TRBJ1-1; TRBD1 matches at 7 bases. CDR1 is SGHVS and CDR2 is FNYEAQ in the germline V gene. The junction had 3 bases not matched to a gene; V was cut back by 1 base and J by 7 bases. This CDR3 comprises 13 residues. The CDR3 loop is CASSLDGDSEAFF. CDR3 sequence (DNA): TGTGCCAGCAGCTTAGACGGGGACAGTGAAGCTTTCTTT.